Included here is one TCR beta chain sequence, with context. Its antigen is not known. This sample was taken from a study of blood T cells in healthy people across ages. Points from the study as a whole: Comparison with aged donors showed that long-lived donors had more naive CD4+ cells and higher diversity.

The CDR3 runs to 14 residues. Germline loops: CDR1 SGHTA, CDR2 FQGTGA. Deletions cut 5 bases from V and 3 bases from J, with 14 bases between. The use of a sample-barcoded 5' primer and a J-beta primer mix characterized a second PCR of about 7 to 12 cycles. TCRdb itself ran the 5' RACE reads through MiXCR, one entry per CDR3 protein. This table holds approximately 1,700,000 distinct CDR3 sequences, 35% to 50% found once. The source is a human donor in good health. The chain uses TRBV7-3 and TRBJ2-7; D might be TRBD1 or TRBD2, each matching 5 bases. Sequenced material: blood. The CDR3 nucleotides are TGTGCCAGCAGCCCAACACCTGGGGGCTACGAGCAGTACTTC. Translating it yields CASSPTPGGYEQYF. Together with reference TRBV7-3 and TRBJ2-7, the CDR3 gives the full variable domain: GAGVSQTPSNKVTEKGKYVELRCDPISGHTALYWYRQSLGQGPEFLIYFQGTGAADDSGLPNDRFFAVRPEGSVSTLKIQRTERGDSAVYLCASSPTPGGYEQYFGPGTRLTVT.